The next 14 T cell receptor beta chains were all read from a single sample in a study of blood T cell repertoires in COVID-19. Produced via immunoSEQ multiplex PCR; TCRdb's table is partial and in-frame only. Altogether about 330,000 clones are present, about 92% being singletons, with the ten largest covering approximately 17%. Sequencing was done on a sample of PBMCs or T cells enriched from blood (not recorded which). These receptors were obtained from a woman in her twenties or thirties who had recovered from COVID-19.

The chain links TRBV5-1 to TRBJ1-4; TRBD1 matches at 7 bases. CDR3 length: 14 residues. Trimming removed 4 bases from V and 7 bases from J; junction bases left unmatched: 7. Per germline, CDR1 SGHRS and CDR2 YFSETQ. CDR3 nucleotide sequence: TGCGCCAGCAGCGCGGGACAGATGGGTGAAAAACTGTTTTTT. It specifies CASSAGQMGEKLFF.

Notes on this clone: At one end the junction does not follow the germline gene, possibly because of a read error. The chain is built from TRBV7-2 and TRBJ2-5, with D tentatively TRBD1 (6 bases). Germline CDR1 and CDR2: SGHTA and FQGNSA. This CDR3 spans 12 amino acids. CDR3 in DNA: TGTGCCAGCAGCCAGGGACACCTCAAATTGGACTTC. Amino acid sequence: CASSQGHLKLDF. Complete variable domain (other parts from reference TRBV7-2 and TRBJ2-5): GAGVSQSPSNKVTEKGKDVELRCDPISGHTALYWYRQSLGQGLEFLIYFQGNSAPDKSGLPSDRFSAERTGGSVSTLTIQRTQQEDSAVYLCASSQGHLKLDFGPGTRLLVL.

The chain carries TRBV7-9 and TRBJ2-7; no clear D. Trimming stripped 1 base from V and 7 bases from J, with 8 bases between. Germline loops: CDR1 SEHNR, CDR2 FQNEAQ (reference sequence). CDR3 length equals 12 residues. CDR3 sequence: CASSLDMLEQYF. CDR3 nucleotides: TGTGCCAGCAGCTTAGATATGTTAGAGCAGTACTTC. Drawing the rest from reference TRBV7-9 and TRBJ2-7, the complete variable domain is DTGVSQNPRHKITKRGQNVTFRCDPISEHNRLYWYRQTLGQGPEFLTYFQNEAQLEKSRLLSDRFSAERPKGSFSTLEIQRTEQGDSAMYLCASSLDMLEQYFGPGTRLTVT.

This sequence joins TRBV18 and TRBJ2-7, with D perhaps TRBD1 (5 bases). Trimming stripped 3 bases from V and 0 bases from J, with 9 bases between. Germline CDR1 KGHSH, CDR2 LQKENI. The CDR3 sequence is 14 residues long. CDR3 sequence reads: CASSPPGSSYEQYF. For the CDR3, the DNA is TGTGCCAGCTCACCCCCAGGGTCCTCCTACGAGCAGTACTTC.

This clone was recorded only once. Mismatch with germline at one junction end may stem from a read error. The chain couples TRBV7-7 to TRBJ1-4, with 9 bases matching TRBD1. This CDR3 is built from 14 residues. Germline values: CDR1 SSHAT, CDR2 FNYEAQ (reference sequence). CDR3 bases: TGTGCTAGCAGCAACAGGGGGCCCAATGAAAAACTGTTTTTT. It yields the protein CASSNRGPNEKLFF.

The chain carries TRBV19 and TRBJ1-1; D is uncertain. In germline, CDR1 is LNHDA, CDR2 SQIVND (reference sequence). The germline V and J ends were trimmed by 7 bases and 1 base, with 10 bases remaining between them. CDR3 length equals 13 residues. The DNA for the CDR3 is TGTGCCAGTAACCTTGGGCCGAACACTGAAGCTTTCTTT. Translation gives CASNLGPNTEAFF.

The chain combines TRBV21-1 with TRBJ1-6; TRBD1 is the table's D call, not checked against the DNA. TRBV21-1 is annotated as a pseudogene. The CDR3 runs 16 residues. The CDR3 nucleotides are TGTGCCAGCAGCAAAGGATCGGCACAGGGGGCTACACCCCTCCACTTT. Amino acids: CASSKGSAQGATPLHF.

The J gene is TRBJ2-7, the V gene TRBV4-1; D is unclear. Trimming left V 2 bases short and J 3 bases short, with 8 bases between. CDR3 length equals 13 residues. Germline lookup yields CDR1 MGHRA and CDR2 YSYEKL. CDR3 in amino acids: CASSQTENYEQYF. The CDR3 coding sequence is TGCGCCAGCAGCCAAACAGAGAACTACGAGCAGTACTTC.

CDR3 in DNA: TGCGCCAGCAGCTTGTCCCGTAGACAGGGAATGAACACTGAAGCTTTCTTT. Its translation: CASSLSRRQGMNTEAFF. The chain links TRBV5-1 to TRBJ1-1, with TRBD1 matching over 7 bases. CDR1 is SGHRS and CDR2 is YFSETQ in the germline V gene. The CDR3 is 17 amino acids. V lost 1 base and J lost 0; bases outside the gene matches: 9.

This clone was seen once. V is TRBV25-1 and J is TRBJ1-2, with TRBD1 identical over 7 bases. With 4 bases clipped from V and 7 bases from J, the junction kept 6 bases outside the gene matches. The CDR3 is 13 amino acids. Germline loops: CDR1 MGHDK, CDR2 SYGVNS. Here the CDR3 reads CASSAQGRRGYTF. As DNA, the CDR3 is TGTGCCAGCAGTGCACAGGGGCGGCGTGGCTACACCTTC.

CDR3 DNA sequence: TGTGCCAGCAGTTACTCGATGGCAAATCAGCCCCAGCATTTT. This encodes CASSYSMANQPQHF. The chain has TRBV6-2 or TRBV6-3 and TRBJ1-5; D not certain. Trimming left V 0 bases short and J 4 bases short, with 7 bases between. The CDR3 covers 14 residues. Germline values: CDR1 MNHEY, CDR2 SVGEGT.

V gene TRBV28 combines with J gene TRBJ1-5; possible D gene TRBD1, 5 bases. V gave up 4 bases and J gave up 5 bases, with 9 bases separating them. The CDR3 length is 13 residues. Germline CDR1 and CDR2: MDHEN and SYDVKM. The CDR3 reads CASSSTGYQPQHF. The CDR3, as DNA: TGTGCCAGCAGTTCTACAGGCTATCAGCCCCAGCATTTT.

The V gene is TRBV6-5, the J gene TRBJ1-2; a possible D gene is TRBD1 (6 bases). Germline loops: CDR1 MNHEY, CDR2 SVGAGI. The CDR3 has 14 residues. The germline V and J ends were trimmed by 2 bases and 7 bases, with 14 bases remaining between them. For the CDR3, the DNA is TGTGCCAGCAGTTACATGGGGGCAGGGTCTGGCTACACCTTC. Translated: CASSYMGAGSGYTF.

The CDR3, as DNA: TGTGCCAGCAGCGTAGAATCTGACTTTTCCTACGAGCAGTACTTC. It translates to CASSVESDFSYEQYF. J is TRBJ2-7 and V is TRBV9; D ambiguous. Trimming shortened V by 0 bases and J by 1 base, and 11 bases separated the two germline ends. Germline-derived CDR1 and CDR2 are SGDLS and YYNGEE. This CDR3 spans 15 amino acids. Full variable domain (remainder filled in from reference TRBV9 and TRBJ2-7): DSGVTQTPKHLITATGQRVTLRCSPRSGDLSVYWYQQSLDQGLQFLIQYYNGEERAKGNILERFSAQQFPDLHSELNLSSLELGDSALYFCASSVESDFSYEQYFGPGTRLTVT.